This passage covers 21 T cell receptor beta chains from one sample sequenced in a study of cytomegalovirus exposure and HLA in healthy donors. Profiling relied on immunoSEQ multiplex PCR, and the TCRdb table lists in-frame clones only, not all of them. The data contain fewer than 130,000 clones, approximately 88% of them singletons. Sequencing was performed on PBMCs. Every receptor here comes from a woman aged 25 to 39 in good health and CMV-seropositive.

V usage is TRBV7-9 and J usage is TRBJ2-2; D possibly corresponds to TRBD2 (6 bases). This CDR3 comprises 12 residues. The germline V gene has CDR1 SEHNR and CDR2 FQNEAQ (reference sequence). V lost 5 bases to trimming and J lost 7 bases, with 8 bases between them. The CDR3 DNA is TGTGCCAGCAGCCCCGGGGGCGGGGAGCTGTTTTTT. It codes for CASSPGGGELFF.

The V call is TRBV5-4, the J call TRBJ2-1; D is unresolved. The V and J ends lost 0 bases and 8 bases respectively, with 3 bases between them. CDR1 and CDR2 (germline): SGHNT, YYREEE (reference sequence). This CDR3 comprises 11 residues. The CDR3 DNA reads TGTGCCAGCAGCTTGGCGGATGAGCAGTTCTTC. Translation: CASSLADEQFF.

This chain joins TRBV5-6 and TRBJ2-4; TRBD1 aligns across 10 bases. Germline assignment: CDR1 SGHDT and CDR2 YYEEEE. The V segment lost 3 bases and the J segment 10 bases; nucleotides outside the gene matches: 16. The CDR3 length is 17 residues. CDR3 loop: CASSSWFRTGGSRIQYF. The CDR3 bases are TGTGCCAGCAGCTCGTGGTTTAGGACAGGGGGGTCGAGAATTCAGTACTTC.

This clone has only one observation. The genes are TRBV9 and TRBJ2-7, with TRBD2 as a possible D gene (6 bases). Trimming took 0 bases from V and 2 from J, leaving 12 bases between them. Germline lookup yields CDR1 SGDLS and CDR2 YYNGEE. The CDR3 has 15 residues. The CDR3 protein is CASSVGGSGPYEQYF. The CDR3 DNA reads as TGTGCCAGCAGCGTAGGAGGTAGCGGACCCTACGAGCAGTACTTC.

This clone was seen a single time. This chain links TRBV30 with TRBJ2-3; D not resolved. CDR1 is GTSNPN and CDR2 is SVGIG in the germline V gene (reference sequence). V was clipped by 1 base and J by 0 bases, with 11 bases between them. This CDR3 is built from 15 residues. The CDR3 protein is CAWSGGVSSTDTQYF. For the CDR3, the DNA is TGTGCCTGGAGTGGTGGAGTATCTAGCACAGATACGCAGTATTTT.

The rearrangement links TRBV2 to TRBJ1-2; tentative D call: TRBD1 (5 bases). Per the germline V gene, CDR1 is SNHLY and CDR2 is FYNNEI. V was clipped by 6 bases and J by 4 bases, with 27 bases between them. The length of the CDR3 is 18 residues. CDR3 residues: CASRHIVREPLGAYGYTF. The CDR3 DNA is TGTGCCAGCAGACATATTGTCAGGGAACCCTTAGGGGCCTATGGCTACACCTTC.

The V gene is TRBV10-3, the J gene TRBJ1-2; D might be TRBD1 (6 bases). Looked up from germline, CDR1 is ENHRY and CDR2 is SYGVKD. With 3 bases removed from V and 0 bases from J, the gap between germline ends came to 14 bases. This CDR3 region has 16 residues. CDR3 sequence: CAISDLLTGSNYGYTF. Written as DNA, the CDR3 is TGTGCCATCAGTGACCTTTTGACAGGATCTAACTATGGCTACACCTTC.

The chain uses TRBV7-6 and TRBJ2-7; D is unresolved. The CDR3 is 13 amino acids. Trimming stripped 5 bases from V and 0 bases from J, with 8 bases between. Germline V gene lookup returns CDR1 SGHVS and CDR2 FNYEAQ. The CDR3 DNA reads TGTGCCAGCAGCACTGACTCCTCCTACGAGCAGTACTTC. It translates to CASSTDSSYEQYF. The variable domain in full, completed from reference TRBV7-6 and TRBJ2-7, reads GAGVSQSPRYKVTKRGQDVALRCDPISGHVSLYWYRQALGQGPEFLTYFNYEAQQDKSGLPNDRFSAERPEGSISTLTIQRTEQRDSAMYRCASSTDSSYEQYFGPGTRLTVT.

The V call is TRBV27, the J call TRBJ1-1, with a tentative D call TRBD1 (6 bases). Trimming left V 1 base short and J 4 bases short, with 7 bases between. The CDR3 is 13 residues long. Germline CDR1 and CDR2: MNHEY and SMNVEV (reference sequence). CDR3 residues: CASSLFRGTEAFF. Here the CDR3 DNA reads TGTGCCAGCAGTTTATTCAGGGGCACTGAAGCTTTCTTT.

This chain links TRBV7-9 with TRBJ1-1; the D is unclear. This CDR3 spans 14 amino acids. Germline V gives CDR1 SEHNR, CDR2 FQNEAQ (reference sequence). V lost 1 base and J 0 bases, leaving 6 bases between the germline ends. Here the CDR3 reads CASSLESMNTEAFF. DNA of the CDR3: TGTGCCAGCAGCTTAGAGAGTATGAACACTGAAGCTTTCTTT. The entire variable domain, with the rest obtained from reference TRBV7-9 and TRBJ1-1, is as follows: DTGVSQNPRHKITKRGQNVTFRCDPISEHNRLYWYRQTLGQGPEFLTYFQNEAQLEKSRLLSDRFSAERPKGSFSTLEIQRTEQGDSAMYLCASSLESMNTEAFFGQGTRLTVV.

The chain has TRBV2 and TRBJ2-3; 7 bases are shared with TRBD2. Unmatched junction bases numbered 1, after V lost 4 bases and J lost 0 bases. CDR1 and CDR2 from the germline V gene are SNHLY and FYNNEI. CDR3 length: 14 residues. The CDR3 here is CASSVGRSTDTQYF. CDR3 bases: TGTGCCAGCAGTGTCGGGAGGAGCACAGATACGCAGTATTTT.

V is TRBV5-6 and J is TRBJ2-6; TRBD1 is a possible D gene (6 bases). There are 16 residues in the CDR3. The V gene's germline CDR1 is SGHDT and CDR2 YYEEEE. Trimming took off 0 bases at V and 4 bases at J, with 11 bases between the two ends. The CDR3 region has the DNA TGTGCCAGCAGCTTGGGAGCAGGGGCCGGGGCCAACGTCCTGACTTTC. It codes for CASSLGAGAGANVLTF.

The chain couples TRBV5-6 to TRBJ2-1; 7 positions match TRBD2. V lost 3 bases, J lost 0 bases, and 12 bases stayed unmatched. CDR1 is SGHDT, CDR2 YYEEEE, per germline. This CDR3 region has 18 residues. Here the CDR3 DNA reads TGTGCCAGCAGCTCAATTCTAGCGGTCCTAAGCTCCTACAATGAGCAGTTCTTC. The encoded protein is CASSSILAVLSSYNEQFF.

This clone was counted a single time. V usage is TRBV30 and J usage is TRBJ2-5; weak D call: TRBD1 (6 bases). The J call is uncertain, as TRBJ2-7 better fits the DNA end. The V gene's germline CDR1 is GTSNPN and CDR2 SVGIG (reference sequence). This CDR3 contains 14 residues. In DNA, the CDR3 is TGTGCCTGGAGTAAAGGGGGAATTACCCACGAGCAGTACTTC. Its translation is CAWSKGGITHEQYF.

The J gene is TRBJ2-3, the V gene TRBV28, with 7 nucleotides matching TRBD1. CDR3 length: 16 residues. The ends lost 1 base at V and 1 base at J; junction bases unmatched: 5. CDR1 MDHEN and CDR2 SYDVKM come from the germline V gene. The CDR3 bases are TGTGCCAGCAGTTTATTTGGACAGGAGCGCACAGATACGCAGTATTTT. It translates to CASSLFGQERTDTQYF.

The rearrangement links TRBV4-2 to TRBJ2-2; TRBD2 agrees at 7 bases. The CDR3 extends over 17 amino acids. The germline gives CDR1 LGHNA, CDR2 YNFKEQ. V lost 1 base and J lost 4; bases outside the gene matches: 9. CDR3 loop: CASSQALGGGGTGELFF. DNA for the CDR3: TGTGCCAGCAGCCAAGCATTGGGCGGGGGTGGCACCGGGGAGCTGTTTTTT.

V gene TRBV4-1 combines with J gene TRBJ2-3, with 8 bases lining up with TRBD2. V dropped 4 bases and J dropped 4; count of bases not matched to a gene: 7. This CDR3 comprises 15 residues. From germline, CDR1 is MGHRA and CDR2 YSYEKL. The CDR3 protein is CASSLPAGGADTQYF. In DNA form, the CDR3 reads TGCGCCAGCAGCCTGCCGGCGGGAGGCGCAGATACGCAGTATTTT.

The V gene is TRBV6-1, the J gene TRBJ1-2; 10 positions agree with TRBD1. V lost 2 bases to trimming and J lost 4 bases; unmatched junction nucleotides: 7. Looked up from germline, CDR1 is MNHNS and CDR2 is SASEGT. The CDR3 spans 16 residues. The CDR3 loop is CASSELSTGGIYGYTF. The DNA of the CDR3 is TGTGCCAGCAGTGAATTATCGACAGGGGGCATCTATGGCTACACCTTC.

The V gene is TRBV6-1, the J gene TRBJ2-1; the match to TRBD2 covers 9 bases. The CDR3 spans 16 residues. Germline assignment: CDR1 MNHNS and CDR2 SASEGT. With V trimmed by 4 bases and J by 3 bases, 7 bases remained unmatched. CDR3 protein: CASSAPLAGYYNEQFF. The CDR3 DNA is TGTGCCAGCAGTGCACCCCTAGCGGGGTACTACAATGAGCAGTTCTTC.

V gene TRBV7-6 combines with J gene TRBJ2-2; D gene uncertain. Deletions cut 2 bases from V and 7 bases from J, with 17 bases between. Per germline, CDR1 SGHVS and CDR2 FNYEAQ. The CDR3 covers 16 residues. The CDR3 is CASSLSLPGFGGELFF. The CDR3, as DNA: TGTGCCAGCAGCTTAAGTCTGCCCGGTTTCGGCGGGGAGCTGTTTTTT.

The CDR3 DNA reads as TGCAGCGTTGTAAGGGGCTTATCGAATGAGCAGTTCTTC. Its translation is CSVVRGLSNEQFF. This chain joins TRBV29-1 and TRBJ2-1; D might be TRBD1 (5 bases). This CDR3 spans 13 amino acids. Germline loops: CDR1 SQVTM, CDR2 ANQGSEA. The V end was cut by 4 bases, the J end by 7 bases, with 14 bases between.